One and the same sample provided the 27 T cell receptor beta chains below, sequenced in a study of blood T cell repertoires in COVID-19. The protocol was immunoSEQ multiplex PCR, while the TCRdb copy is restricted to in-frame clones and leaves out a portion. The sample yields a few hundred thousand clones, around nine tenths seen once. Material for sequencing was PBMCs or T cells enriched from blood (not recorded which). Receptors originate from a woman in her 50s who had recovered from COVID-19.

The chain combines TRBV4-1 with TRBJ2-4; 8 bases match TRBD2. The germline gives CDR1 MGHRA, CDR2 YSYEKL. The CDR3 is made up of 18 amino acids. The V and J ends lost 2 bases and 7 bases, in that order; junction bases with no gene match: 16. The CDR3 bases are TGCGCCAGCAGCCAATCTCCCTCTGCGGGGGGCATGGGTAACATTCAGTACTTC. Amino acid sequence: CASSQSPSAGGMGNIQYF.

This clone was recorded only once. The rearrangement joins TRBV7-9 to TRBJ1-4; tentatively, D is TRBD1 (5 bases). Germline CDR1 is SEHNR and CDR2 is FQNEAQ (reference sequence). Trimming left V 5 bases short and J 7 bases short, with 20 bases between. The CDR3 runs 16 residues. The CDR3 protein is CASSEIRAGRGEKLFF. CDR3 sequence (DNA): TGTGCCAGCAGCGAAATTAGGGCGGGGCGTGGTGAAAAACTGTTTTTT. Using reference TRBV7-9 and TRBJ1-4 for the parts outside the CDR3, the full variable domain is DTGVSQNPRHKITKRGQNVTFRCDPISEHNRLYWYRQTLGQGPEFLTYFQNEAQLEKSRLLSDRFSAERPKGSFSTLEIQRTEQGDSAMYLCASSEIRAGRGEKLFFGSGTQLSVL.

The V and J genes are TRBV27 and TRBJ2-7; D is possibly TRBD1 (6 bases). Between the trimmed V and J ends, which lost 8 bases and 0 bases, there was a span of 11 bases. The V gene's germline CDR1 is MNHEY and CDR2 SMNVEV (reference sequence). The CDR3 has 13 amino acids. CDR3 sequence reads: CASRTANSYEQYF. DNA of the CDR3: TGTGCCAGCCGGACAGCGAACTCCTACGAGCAGTACTTC.

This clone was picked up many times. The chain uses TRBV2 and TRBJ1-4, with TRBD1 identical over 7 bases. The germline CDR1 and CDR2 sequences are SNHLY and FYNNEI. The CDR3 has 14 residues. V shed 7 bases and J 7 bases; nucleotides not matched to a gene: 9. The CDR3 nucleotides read TGTGCCAGCATGGGGCAAGGGGGCTTTGAAAAACTGTTTTTT. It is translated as CASMGQGGFEKLFF.

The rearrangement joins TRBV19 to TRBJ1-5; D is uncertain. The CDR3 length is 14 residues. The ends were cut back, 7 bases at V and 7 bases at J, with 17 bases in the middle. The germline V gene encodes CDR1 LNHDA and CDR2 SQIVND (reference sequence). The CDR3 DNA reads TGTGCCAGTACCGGGGTGCGGGGTAAACAGCCCCAGCATTTT. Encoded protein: CASTGVRGKQPQHF.

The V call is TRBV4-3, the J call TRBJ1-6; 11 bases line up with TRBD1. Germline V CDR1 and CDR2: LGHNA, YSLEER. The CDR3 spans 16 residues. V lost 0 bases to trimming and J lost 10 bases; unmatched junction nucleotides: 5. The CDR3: CASSQDWTGGDSPLHF. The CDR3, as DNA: TGCGCCAGCAGCCAAGATTGGACAGGGGGCGACTCACCCCTCCACTTT.

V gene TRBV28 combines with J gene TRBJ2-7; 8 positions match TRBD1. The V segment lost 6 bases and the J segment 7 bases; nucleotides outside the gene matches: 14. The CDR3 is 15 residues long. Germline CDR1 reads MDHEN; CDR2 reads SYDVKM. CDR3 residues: CASRSSGTGLREQYF. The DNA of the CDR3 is TGTGCCAGCAGGAGTTCGGGGACAGGTCTTCGGGAGCAGTACTTC.

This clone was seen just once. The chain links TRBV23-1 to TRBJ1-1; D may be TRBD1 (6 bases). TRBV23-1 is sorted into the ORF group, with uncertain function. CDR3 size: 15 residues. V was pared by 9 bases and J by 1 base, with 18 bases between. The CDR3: CASPESTGQNTEAFF. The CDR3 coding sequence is TGCGCCAGTCCGGAGTCTACAGGGCAGAACACTGAAGCTTTCTTT.

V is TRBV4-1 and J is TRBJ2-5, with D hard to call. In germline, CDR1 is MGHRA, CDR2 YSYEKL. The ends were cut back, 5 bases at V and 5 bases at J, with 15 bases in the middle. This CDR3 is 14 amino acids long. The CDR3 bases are TGCGCCAGCAGCGAAATACTACGGCCCGAGACCCAGTACTTC. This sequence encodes CASSEILRPETQYF.

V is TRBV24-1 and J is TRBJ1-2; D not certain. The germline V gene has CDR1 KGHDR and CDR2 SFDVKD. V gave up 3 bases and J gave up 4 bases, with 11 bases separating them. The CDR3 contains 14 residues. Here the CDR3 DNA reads TGTGCCACCAGTGATGGTACGCTAAGCTATGGCTACACCTTC. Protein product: CATSDGTLSYGYTF.

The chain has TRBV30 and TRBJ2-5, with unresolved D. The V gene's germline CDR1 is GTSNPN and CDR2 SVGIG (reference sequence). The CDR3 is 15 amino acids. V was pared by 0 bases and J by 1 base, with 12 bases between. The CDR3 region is CAWSVRQALQETQYF. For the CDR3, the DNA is TGTGCCTGGAGTGTTCGTCAGGCTCTCCAAGAGACCCAGTACTTC.

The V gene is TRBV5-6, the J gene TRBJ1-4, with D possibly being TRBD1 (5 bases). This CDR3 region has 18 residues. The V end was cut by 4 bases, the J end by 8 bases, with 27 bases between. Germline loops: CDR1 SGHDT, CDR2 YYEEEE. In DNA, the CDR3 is TGTGCCAGCAGCCTAAGAGGACGTCAGGGATTGGCTGTAGAAAAACTGTTTTTT. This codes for CASSLRGRQGLAVEKLFF.

The CDR3 bases are TGTGCCAGCAGCTACACAGGGGGAGTTAATGAAAAACTGTTTTTT. Translation: CASSYTGGVNEKLFF. The rearrangement joins TRBV3-1 (or the pseudogene TRBV3-2) to TRBJ1-4; the match to TRBD1 covers 8 bases. Germline V gives CDR1 LGHDT, CDR2 YNNKEL (reference sequence). V shed 5 bases, J shed 4 bases, and the junction held 6 bases outside the gene matches. The CDR3 has 15 residues.

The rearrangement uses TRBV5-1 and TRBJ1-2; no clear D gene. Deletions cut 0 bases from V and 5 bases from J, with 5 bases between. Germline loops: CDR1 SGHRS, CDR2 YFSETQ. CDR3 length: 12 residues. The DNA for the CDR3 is TGCGCCAGCAGCTTGGCGGGTTATGGCTACACCTTC. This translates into CASSLAGYGYTF.

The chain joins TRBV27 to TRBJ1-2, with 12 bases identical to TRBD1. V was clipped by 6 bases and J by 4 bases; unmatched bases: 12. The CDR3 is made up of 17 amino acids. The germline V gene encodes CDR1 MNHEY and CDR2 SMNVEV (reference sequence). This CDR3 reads CASSSGTGGDLGYGYTF. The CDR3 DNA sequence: TGTGCCAGCAGCTCCGGGACAGGGGGCGATCTTGGCTATGGCTACACCTTC.

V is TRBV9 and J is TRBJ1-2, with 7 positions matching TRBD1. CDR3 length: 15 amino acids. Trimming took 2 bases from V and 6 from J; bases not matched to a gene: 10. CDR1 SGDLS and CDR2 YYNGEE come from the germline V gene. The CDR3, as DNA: TGTGCCAGCAGCGTTGAAGGGGGCGTCTTCGATGGCTACACCTTC. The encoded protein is CASSVEGGVFDGYTF.

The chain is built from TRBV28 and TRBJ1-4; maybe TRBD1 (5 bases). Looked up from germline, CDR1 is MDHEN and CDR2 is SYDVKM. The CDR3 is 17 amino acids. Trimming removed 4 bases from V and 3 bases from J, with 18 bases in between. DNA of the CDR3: TGTGCCAGCAGTTCAGGAGTCAGGGTGCTGTCTAATGAAAAACTGTTTTTT. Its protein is CASSSGVRVLSNEKLFF.

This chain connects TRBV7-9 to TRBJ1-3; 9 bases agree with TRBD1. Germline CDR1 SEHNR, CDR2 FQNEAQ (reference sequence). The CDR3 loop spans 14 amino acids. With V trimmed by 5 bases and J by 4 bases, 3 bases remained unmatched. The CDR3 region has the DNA TGTGCCAGCAGCCCGGGACAGGGAGGAAACACCATATATTTT. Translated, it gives CASSPGQGGNTIYF.

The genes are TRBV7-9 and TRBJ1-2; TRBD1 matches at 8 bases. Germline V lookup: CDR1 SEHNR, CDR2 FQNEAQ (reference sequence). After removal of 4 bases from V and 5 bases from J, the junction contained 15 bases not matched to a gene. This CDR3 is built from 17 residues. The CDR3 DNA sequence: TGTGCCAGCAGCTCTCAGGGGGCTCGTAACGAGAAATATGGCTACACCTTC. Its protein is CASSSQGARNEKYGYTF.

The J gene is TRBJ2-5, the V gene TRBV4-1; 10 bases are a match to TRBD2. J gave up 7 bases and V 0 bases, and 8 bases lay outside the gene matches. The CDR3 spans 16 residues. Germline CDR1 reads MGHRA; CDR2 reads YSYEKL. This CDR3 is CASSQDQAGGFVTQYF. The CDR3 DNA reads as TGCGCCAGCAGCCAAGACCAAGCGGGGGGGTTTGTGACCCAGTACTTC.

CDR3 sequence: CASSLMTVANTEAFF. In nucleotides, the CDR3 is TGTGCCAGCAGTTTAATGACGGTAGCTAACACTGAAGCTTTCTTT. The V and J genes are TRBV28 and TRBJ1-1; D is uncertain. V shed 2 bases and J shed 2 bases, with 12 bases lying between them. This CDR3 is built from 15 residues. Looked up from germline, CDR1 is MDHEN and CDR2 is SYDVKM.

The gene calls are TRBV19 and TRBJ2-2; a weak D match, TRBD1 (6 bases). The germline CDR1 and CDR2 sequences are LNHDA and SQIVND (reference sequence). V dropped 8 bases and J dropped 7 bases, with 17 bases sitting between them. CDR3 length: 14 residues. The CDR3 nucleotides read TGTGCCAGTCGCACAGGGAAATGGGGCGGGGAGCTGTTTTTT. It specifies CASRTGKWGGELFF.

The CDR3 DNA reads TGTGCCAGCAGCCAATCAGGAGGGACTGGAAACACCATATATTTT. Protein sequence: CASSQSGGTGNTIYF. The V and J genes are TRBV16 and TRBJ1-3, with D hard to call. CDR1 and CDR2 from the germline V gene are KGHSY and FQNENV. The V and J ends lost 0 bases and 2 bases respectively, with 8 bases between them. The CDR3 is 15 amino acids.

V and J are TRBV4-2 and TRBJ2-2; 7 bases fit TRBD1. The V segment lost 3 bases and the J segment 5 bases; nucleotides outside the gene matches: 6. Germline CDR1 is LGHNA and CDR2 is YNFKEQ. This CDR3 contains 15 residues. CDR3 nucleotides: TGTGCCAGCAGCCAGGGACAGTTAAAAACCGGGGAGCTGTTTTTT. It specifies CASSQGQLKTGELFF.

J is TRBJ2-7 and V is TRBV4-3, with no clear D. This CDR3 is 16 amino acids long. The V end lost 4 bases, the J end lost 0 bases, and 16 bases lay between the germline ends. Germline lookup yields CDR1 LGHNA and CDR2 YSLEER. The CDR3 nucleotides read TGCGCCAGCAGCCTGGAGACTGGGTTTAGCTCCTACGAGCAGTACTTC. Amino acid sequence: CASSLETGFSSYEQYF.

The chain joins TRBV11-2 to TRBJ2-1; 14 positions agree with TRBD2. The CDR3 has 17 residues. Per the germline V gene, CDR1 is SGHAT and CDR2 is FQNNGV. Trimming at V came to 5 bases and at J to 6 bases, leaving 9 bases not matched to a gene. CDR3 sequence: CASSPRTSGGPLNEQFF. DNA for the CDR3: TGTGCCAGCAGCCCCCGGACTAGCGGGGGGCCTCTCAATGAGCAGTTCTTC.

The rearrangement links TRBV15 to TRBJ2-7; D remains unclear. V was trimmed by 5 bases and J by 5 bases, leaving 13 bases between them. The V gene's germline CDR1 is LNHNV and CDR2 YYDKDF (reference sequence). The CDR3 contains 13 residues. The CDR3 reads CATSSPPEDEQYF. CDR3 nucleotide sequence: TGTGCCACCAGCTCCCCCCCTGAGGACGAGCAGTACTTC.